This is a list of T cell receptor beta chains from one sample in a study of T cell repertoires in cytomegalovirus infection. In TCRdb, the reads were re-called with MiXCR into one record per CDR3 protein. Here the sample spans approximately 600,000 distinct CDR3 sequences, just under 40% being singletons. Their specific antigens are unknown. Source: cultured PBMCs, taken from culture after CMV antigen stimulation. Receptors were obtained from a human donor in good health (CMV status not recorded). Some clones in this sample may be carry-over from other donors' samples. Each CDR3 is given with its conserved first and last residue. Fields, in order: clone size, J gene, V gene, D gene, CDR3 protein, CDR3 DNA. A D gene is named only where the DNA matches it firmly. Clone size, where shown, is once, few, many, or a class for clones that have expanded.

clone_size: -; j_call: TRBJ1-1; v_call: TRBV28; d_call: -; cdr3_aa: CASSLYGQRNTEAFF; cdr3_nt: TGTGCCAGCAGTTTATATGGACAGCGAAACACTGAAGCTTTCTTT
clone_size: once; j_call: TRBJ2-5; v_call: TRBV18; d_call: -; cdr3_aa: CASSTASQETQYF; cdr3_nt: TGTGCCAGCTCGACAGCTTCCCAAGAGACCCAGTACTTC
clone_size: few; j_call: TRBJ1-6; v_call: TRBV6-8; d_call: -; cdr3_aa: CASLKQLDNSPLHF; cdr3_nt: TGTGCCAGCCTTAAGCAGCTAGATAATTCACCCCTCCACTTT
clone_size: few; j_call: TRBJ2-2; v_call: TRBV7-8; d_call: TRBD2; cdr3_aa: CASSRTLAGVNGELFF; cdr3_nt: TGTGCCAGCAGCCGAACCCTAGCGGGAGTGAACGGGGAGCTGTTTTTT
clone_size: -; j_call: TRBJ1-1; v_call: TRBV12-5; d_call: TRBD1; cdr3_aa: CASGLVLPGQGAKAFF; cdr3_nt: TGTGCTAGTGGTTTGGTTCTACCAGGGCAGGGGGCGAAGGCTTTCTTT
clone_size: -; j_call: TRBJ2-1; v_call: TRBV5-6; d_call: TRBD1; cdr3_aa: CASSLDRQGNEQFF; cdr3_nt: TGTGCCAGCAGCTTGGATAGACAGGGCAATGAGCAGTTCTTC
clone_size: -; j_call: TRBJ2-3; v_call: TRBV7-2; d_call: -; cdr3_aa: CASSRLEVEDTQYF; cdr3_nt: TGTGCCAGCAGCCGCCTGGAGGTAGAAGATACGCAGTATTTT
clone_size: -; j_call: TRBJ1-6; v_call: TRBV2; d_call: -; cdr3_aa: CASSPGHMDNSPLHF; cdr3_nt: TGTGCCAGCAGTCCGGGACACATGGATAATTCACCCCTCCACTTT
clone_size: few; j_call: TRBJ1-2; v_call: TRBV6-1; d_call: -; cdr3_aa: CASSLRGSLNYGYTF; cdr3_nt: TGTGCCAGCAGCCTACGGGGATCCCTAAACTATGGCTACACCTTC
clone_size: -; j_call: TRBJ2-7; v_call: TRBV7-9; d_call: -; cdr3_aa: CASRPPGDEQYF; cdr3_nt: TGTGCCAGCAGACCCCCGGGAGACGAGCAGTACTTC